This TCR beta chain was obtained from a study of blood T cells in healthy people across ages. Next came a second PCR, run for about 6 to 12 cycles, which used a sample-barcoded 5' primer along with a J-beta primer mix. TCRdb fed the 5' RACE reads into MiXCR, producing one record per CDR3 protein. The table has approximately 1.5 million distinct CDR3 sequences, 30% to 35% seen once. Regarding this clonotype: The antigen is unknown.

Whole-study results and caveats: Researchers said unsorted PBMCs prevented a conclusive naive versus antigen-experienced comparison. In older individuals, TCR beta diversity per million T cells was lower, falling roughly linearly with age. CMV status of donors was unknown, possibly confounding expanded clonotype changes.

The CDR3 is made up of 15 amino acids. Germline-derived CDR1 and CDR2 are SGHAT and FQNNGV. V was clipped by 6 bases and J by 3 bases; unmatched bases: 5. The genes are TRBV11-2 and TRBJ2-1; 10 bases fit TRBD2. Sequencing was performed on blood. This clonotype was sampled from a woman aged 30 to 39 in good health. For the CDR3, the DNA is TGTGCCAGCAGAAGCGGGGGGGCCGTCTACAATGAGCAGTTCTTC. Its translation is CASRSGGAVYNEQFF.